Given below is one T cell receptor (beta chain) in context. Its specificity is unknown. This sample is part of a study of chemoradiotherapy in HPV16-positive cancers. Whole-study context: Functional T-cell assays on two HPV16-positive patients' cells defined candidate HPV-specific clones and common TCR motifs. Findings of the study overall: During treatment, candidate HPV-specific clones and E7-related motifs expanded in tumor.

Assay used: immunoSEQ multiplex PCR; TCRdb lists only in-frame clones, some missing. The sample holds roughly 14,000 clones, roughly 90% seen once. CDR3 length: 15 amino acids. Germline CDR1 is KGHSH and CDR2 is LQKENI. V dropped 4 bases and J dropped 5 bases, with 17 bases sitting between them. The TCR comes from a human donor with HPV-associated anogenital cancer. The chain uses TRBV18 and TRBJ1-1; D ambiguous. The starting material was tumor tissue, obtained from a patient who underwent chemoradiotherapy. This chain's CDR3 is CASSLRTRAGTEAFF. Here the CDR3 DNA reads TGTGCCAGCTCACTACGTACGAGGGCGGGAACTGAAGCTTTCTTT. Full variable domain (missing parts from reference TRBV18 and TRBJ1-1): NAGVMQNPRHLVRRRGQEARLRCSPMKGHSHVYWYRQLPEEGLKFMVYLQKENIIDESGMPKERFSAEFPKEGPSILRIQQVVRGDSAAYFCASSLRTRAGTEAFFGQGTRLTVV.